This T cell receptor beta chain was identified in a study of blood T cell repertoires in COVID-19. Study details: Donors in the United States, Italy and Spain gave samples during acute or convalescent COVID-19.

In the original analysis: Amplification from reference gene primers served as the basis for estimated nucleated cell counts. The method was immunoSEQ multiplex PCR; TCRdb's version includes in-frame clones alone and lacks a portion of them. The D gene and trimming were derived from the DNA, and the V and J assignments and clone size from that table. The sample lists 70,000 or so clones; 78% were seen once. The CDR3 totals 14 residues. Looked up from germline, CDR1 is SEHNR and CDR2 is FQNEAQ (reference sequence). V lost 1 base and J lost 4, with 10 bases in between. The specimen was peripheral blood. The clonotype originates from a human donor in a cohort sampled during active COVID-19. The chain joins TRBV7-9 to TRBJ1-1; D not certain. Here the CDR3 reads CASSLDSIFTEAFF. The DNA of the CDR3 is TGTGCCAGCAGCTTAGACAGTATTTTCACTGAAGCTTTCTTT.